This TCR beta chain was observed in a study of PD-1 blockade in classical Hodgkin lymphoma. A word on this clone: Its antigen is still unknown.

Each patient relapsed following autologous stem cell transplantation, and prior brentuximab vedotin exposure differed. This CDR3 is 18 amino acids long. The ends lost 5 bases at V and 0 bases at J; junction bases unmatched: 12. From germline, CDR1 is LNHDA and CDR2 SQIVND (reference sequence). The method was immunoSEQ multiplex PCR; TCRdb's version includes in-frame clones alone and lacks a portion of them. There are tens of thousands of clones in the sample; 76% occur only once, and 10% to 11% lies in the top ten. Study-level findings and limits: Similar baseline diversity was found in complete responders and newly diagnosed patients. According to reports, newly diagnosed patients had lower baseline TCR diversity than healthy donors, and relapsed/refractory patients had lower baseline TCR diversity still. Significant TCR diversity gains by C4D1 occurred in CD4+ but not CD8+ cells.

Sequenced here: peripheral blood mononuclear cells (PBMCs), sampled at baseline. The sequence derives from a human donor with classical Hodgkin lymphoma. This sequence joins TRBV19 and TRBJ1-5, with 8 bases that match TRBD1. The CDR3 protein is CASSHRGGPYYSNQPQHF. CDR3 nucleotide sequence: TGTGCCAGTAGTCACAGGGGGGGGCCCTACTATAGCAATCAGCCCCAGCATTTT.